This T cell receptor beta chain was recovered during a study of blood T cell repertoires in COVID-19 (dated by TCRdb to the early 2020s). Regarding the complete study: Samples from collaborators originated in the United States, Italy and Spain and spanned both the acute and convalescent phases of COVID-19. The prospective study material was composed of cDNA or gDNA derived from T cells, B-cell-depleted T cells, or PBMCs. Subjects who had been exposed to COVID-19, were actively infected with it, or had recovered from it provided the deeply sampled blood TCRbeta repertoires that made up the dataset. The repertoires were released in a freely available public database intended as a resource for research on the immune response to SARS-CoV-2. Samples came from the ongoing ImmuneRACE study (first 160 participants) plus 1,254 subjects from 6 global collaborators. Nearly every sample came with metadata listing a de-identified subject ID, COVID-19 status, age in years and sex. Where available, HLA class I and class II types were taken from metadata supplied by the sample provider and were not determined by assay-based typing.

TCRbeta CDR3 regions were amplified from genomic DNA using the immunoSEQ Assay, a bias-controlled multiplex PCR. In the original analysis: The number of nucleated cells in each sample was estimated by amplification of reference gene primers within the assay. To quantify the absolute abundance of each unique TCRbeta CDR3 rearrangement, sequence reads were collapsed and filtered. For each sample, productive Simpson clonality was calculated by taking the square root of Simpson's diversity index across productive rearrangements. The immuneACCESS repertoire file appears here via TCRdb, limited to in-frame rearrangements. These files lack a portion of the clones; in checked studies, under half of the deficit traces to unresolved V genes, and the cause of the others is not known. V, J and clone size are taken as reported in that table, and D and trimming were inferred from the DNA itself. This sample gives hundreds of thousands of clones in total; over 80% of them show up just once. The ten most abundant clones make up 1.9% of the sample.

Participants in the prospective study were enrolled through a virtual design, were aged roughly 18 to 100 years, and lived in 24 United States geographic areas. In the prospective study, cohorts were assigned on the basis of participant-reported clinical history obtained from a screening survey and a study questionnaire. Recovered participants in ImmuneRACE Cohort 3 were defined as having two consecutive negative NP/OP PCR tests, clearance from a healthcare professional, or resolution of symptoms. In the prospective study, whole blood, serum and a nasopharyngeal or oropharyngeal swab were collected from each participant by mobile phlebotomists. Additional blood draws and questionnaires over an approximately two-month period could optionally be provided by prospective study participants. Blood samples from the prospective study were shipped frozen or at room temperature prior to DNA extraction.

What the study reported, not specific to this receptor: Clinical and demographic metadata were provided uncurated, with the amount varying by source and participant.

In regard to this clone: Its antigen has not been determined. Base quality data are lacking; no much larger clone is found one base away.

The sequence came from a woman between 18 and 30 years old who had recovered from COVID-19. Input material: PBMCs or T cells enriched from blood (not recorded which).

DNA sequence: TGTGCCAGCTTAGACTCTGGGGCCAACGTCCTGACTTTC. This is translated as CASLDSGANVLTF. The chain links TRBV5-4 with TRBJ2-6; the D gene remains uncertain. Reading the germline V gene (reference sequence) gives CDR1 SGHNT and CDR2 YYREEE. V gives up 7 bases and J gives up 0 bases, and the segment between their germline ends measures 5 bases. The CDR3 holds 13 amino acids from the cysteine to the phenylalanine. Only the CDR3 DNA stays, 39 bases, in frame from base 1.